This is a list of T cell receptor beta chains from one sample in a study of cytomegalovirus exposure and HLA in healthy donors. Assay used: immunoSEQ multiplex PCR; TCRdb lists only in-frame clones, some missing. The sample table includes tens of thousands of clones. The source material was PBMCs. These receptors were obtained from a male donor in good health and CMV-seronegative. Both conserved end residues are trimmed from each CDR3.

>TRBV5-1|12|TRBJ2-3
ASSFQTGTDTQY
>TRBV6-1|14|TRBJ2-1
ASSEGLQWRGNEQF
>TRBV6-5|12|TRBJ2-1
ASSPGTRGNEQF
>TRBV6-5|11|TRBJ1-1
ASRRTGNTEAF
>TRBV7-9|12|TRBJ1-4
ASSRGQGGEKLF
>TRBV2|12|TRBJ2-5
ASSEDRGRETQY
>TRBV5-1|14|TRBJ2-2
ASSNRQGGLSGELF
>TRBV4-1|11|NA
ASSQIQGYEQY
>TRBV4-3|13|TRBJ2-3
ASSQAATSTDTQY
>TRBV5-1|12|TRBJ1-1
ASSLGPTNTEAF
>TRBV11-2|11|TRBJ1-2
AAAGPFGYGYT
>TRBV4-2|14|TRBJ2-7
ASSRSLTSGPYEQY
>TRBV30|11|TRBJ1-1
AWSDTHRGEAF
>TRBV5-4|12|TRBJ2-2
ASSRGGQTGELF
>TRBV5-1|15|TRBJ2-5
ASSSDGRAGGLGTQY
>TRBV6-5|11|TRBJ2-7
ASRDRDIYEQY
>TRBV7-2|14|TRBJ2-4
ASSSQVNLAKNIQY
>TRBV28|12|TRBJ2-1
ASSFRRAYNEQF
>TRBV30|12|TRBJ2-3
AWDPLSGLDTQY
>TRBV28|11|TRBJ2-5
ASTRLAPPEQY
>TRBV4-1|13|TRBJ1-1
ASSQDPTSNTEAF
>TRBV4-1|16|TRBJ2-7
ASSQGQIASGGSYEQY
>TRBV7-9|13|TRBJ1-4
ASSLVQGTNEKLF
>TRBV10-3|12|TRBJ1-2
AIRGTGGTYGYT
>TRBV11-2|12|TRBJ2-7
ASSFALVSYEQY
>TRBV7-2|17|TRBJ2-2
ASSKLSWVAGGYTGELF
>TRBV5-1|12|TRBJ2-1
ASRPGGTYNEQF
>TRBV29-1|13|TRBJ2-3
SVEAASGSSDTQY
>TRBV5-6|12|TRBJ2-1
ASSLGRGLAEQF
>TRBV4-1|15|TRBJ2-4
ASSQTLAGGAKNIQY
>TRBV6-1|14|TRBJ1-2
ASSEWMKGAHYGYT
>TRBV11-2|12|TRBJ2-6
ASSYRAGANVLT
>TRBV6-5|11|TRBJ1-3
ASSLEAGNTIY
>TRBV7-3|12|TRBJ2-1
ASSPGVSYNEQF
>TRBV30|11|TRBJ2-3
AWNKLGTDTQY
>TRBV5-1|12|TRBJ2-5
ASSSPGQAQTQY
>TRBV18|13|TRBJ2-5
ASSSRIGGQETQY
>TRBV9|13|TRBJ2-1
ASSGDSLSYNEQF
>TRBV29-1|11|TRBJ2-7
SARGGGVYEQY
>TRBV30|12|TRBJ1-2
AWSLQRQYYGYT
>TRBV11-2|13|TRBJ2-3
ASSSQDRGADTQY
>TRBV11-2|10|TRBJ2-5
ASSLRVETQY
>TRBV2|13|TRBJ1-5
ASSERGSTNQPQH
>TRBV7-9|12|TRBJ1-2
ASSSGGYRNGYT
>TRBV5-1|12|TRBJ2-3
ASSLTVPTDTQY
>TRBV5-1|12|TRBJ2-3
ASSLSGSANTQY
>TRBV5-1|13|TRBJ1-1
ASAPTGARNTEAF
>TRBV4-3|12|TRBJ2-7
ASSQGAEPYEQY
>TRBV7-8|12|TRBJ2-3
ASSFLGEASEQY
>TRBV18|12|TRBJ2-7
ASSPGQASYEQY